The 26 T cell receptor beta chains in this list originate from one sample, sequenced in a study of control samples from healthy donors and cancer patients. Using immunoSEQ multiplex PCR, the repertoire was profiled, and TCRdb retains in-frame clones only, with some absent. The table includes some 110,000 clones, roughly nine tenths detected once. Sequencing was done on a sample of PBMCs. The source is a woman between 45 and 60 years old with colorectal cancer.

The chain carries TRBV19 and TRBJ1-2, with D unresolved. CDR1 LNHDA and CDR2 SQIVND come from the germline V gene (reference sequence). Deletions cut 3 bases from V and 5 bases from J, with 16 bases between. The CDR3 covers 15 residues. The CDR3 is CASSMGREASYGYTF. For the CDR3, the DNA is TGTGCCAGTAGTATGGGAAGAGAAGCATCATATGGCTACACCTTC.

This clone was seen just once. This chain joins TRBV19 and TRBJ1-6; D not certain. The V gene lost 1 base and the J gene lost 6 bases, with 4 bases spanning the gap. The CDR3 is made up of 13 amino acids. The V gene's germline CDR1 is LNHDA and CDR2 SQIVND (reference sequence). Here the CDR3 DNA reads TGTGCCAGTAGTATAGCAGTTAATTCACCCCTCCACTTT. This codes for CASSIAVNSPLHF.

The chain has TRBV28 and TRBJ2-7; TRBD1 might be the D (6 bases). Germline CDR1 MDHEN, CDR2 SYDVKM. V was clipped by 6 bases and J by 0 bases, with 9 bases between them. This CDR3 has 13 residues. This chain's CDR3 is CASSSDSSYEQYF. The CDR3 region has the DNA TGTGCCAGCAGCTCGGACAGCTCCTACGAGCAGTACTTC. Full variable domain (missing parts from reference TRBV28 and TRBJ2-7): DVKVTQSSRYLVKRTGEKVFLECVQDMDHENMFWYRQDPGLGLRLIYFSYDVKMKEKGDIPEGYSVSREKKERFSLILESASTNQTSMYLCASSSDSSYEQYFGPGTRLTVT.

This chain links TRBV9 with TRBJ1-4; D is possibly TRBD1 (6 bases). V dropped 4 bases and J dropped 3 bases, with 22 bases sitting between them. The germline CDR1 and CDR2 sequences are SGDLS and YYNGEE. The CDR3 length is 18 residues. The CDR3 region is CASSRRGNQGASNEKLFF. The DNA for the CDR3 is TGTGCCAGCAGCCGAAGGGGGAACCAGGGTGCGTCTAATGAAAAACTGTTTTTT.

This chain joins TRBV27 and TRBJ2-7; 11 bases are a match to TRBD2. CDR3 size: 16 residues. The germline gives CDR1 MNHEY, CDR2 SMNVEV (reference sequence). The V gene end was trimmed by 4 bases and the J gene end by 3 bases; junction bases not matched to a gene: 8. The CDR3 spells CASSYNSGRALYEQYF. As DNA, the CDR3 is TGTGCCAGCAGTTACAATAGCGGGAGGGCCCTCTACGAGCAGTACTTC.

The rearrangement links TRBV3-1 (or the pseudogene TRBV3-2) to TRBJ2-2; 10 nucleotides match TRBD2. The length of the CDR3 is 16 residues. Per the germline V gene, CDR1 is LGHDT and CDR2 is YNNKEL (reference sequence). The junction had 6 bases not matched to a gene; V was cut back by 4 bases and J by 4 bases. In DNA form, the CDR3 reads TGTGCCAGCAGCCGAACTCTAGCGGGAGTCACCGGGGAGCTGTTTTTT. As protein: CASSRTLAGVTGELFF.

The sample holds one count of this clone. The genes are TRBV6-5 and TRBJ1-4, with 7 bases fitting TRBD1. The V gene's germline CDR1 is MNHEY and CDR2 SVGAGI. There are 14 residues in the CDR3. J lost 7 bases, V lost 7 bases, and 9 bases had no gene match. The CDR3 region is CASNKGGWGEKLFF. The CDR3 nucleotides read TGTGCCAGCAACAAAGGGGGCTGGGGTGAAAAACTGTTTTTT.

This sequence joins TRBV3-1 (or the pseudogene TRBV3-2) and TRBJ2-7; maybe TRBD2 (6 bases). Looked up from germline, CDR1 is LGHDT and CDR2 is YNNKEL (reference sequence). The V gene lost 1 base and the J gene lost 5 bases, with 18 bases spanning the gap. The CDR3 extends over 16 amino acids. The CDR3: CASSQGFLWGEDEQYF. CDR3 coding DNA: TGTGCCAGCAGCCAAGGGTTTCTGTGGGGGGAGGACGAGCAGTACTTC.

CDR3 DNA sequence: TGTGCCACCGAAGGGGCCGGGGAGCTGTTTTTT. Translated, it gives CATEGAGELFF. This sequence joins TRBV24-1 and TRBJ2-2; D might be TRBD1 (5 bases). CDR3 length: 11 residues. Trimming pared 9 bases from V and 6 bases from J, leaving 7 bases between. Germline V gene data show CDR1 as KGHDR and CDR2 as SFDVKD.

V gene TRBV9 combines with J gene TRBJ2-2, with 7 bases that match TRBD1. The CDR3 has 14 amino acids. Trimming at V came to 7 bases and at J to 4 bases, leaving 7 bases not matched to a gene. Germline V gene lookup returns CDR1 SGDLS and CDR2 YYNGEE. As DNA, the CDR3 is TGTGCCAGCGGCAGGACAGGATCCACCGGGGAGCTGTTTTTT. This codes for CASGRTGSTGELFF.

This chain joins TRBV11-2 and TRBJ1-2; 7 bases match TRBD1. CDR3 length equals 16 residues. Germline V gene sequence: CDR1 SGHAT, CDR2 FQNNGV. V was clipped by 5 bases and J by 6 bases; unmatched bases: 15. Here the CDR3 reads CASSMSPTSRGDGYTF. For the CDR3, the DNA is TGTGCCAGCAGCATGTCTCCCACTTCCAGGGGGGATGGCTACACCTTC.

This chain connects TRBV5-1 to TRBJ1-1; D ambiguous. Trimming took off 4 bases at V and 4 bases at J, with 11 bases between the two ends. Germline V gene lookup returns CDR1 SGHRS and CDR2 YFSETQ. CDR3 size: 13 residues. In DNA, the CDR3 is TGCGCCAGCAGCGTGATAGGTGTCACTGAAGCTTTCTTT. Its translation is CASSVIGVTEAFF.

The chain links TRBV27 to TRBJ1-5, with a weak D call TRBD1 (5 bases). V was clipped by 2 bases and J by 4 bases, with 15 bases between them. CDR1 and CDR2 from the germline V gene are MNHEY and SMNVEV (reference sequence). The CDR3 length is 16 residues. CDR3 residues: CASSLRVRGRNQPQHF. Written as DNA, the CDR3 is TGTGCCAGCAGTTTACGCGTAAGGGGTCGGAATCAGCCCCAGCATTTT.

In DNA, the CDR3 is TGTGCCAGCAGCTTAGTGTCCAAGTCCTACGAGCAGTACTTC. Residues: CASSLVSKSYEQYF. This chain links TRBV13 with TRBJ2-7; no clear D gene. Germline V lookup: CDR1 PRHDT, CDR2 FYEKMQ (reference sequence). CDR3 length equals 14 residues. V was cut by 1 base and J by 1 base, with 8 bases left in between.

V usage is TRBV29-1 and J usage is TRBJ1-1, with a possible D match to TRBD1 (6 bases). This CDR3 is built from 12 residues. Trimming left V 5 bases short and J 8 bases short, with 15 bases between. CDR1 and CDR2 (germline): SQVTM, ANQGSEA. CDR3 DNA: TGCAGCGTTCATAACCCGGGGGGCGAAGCTTTCTTT. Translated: CSVHNPGGEAFF.

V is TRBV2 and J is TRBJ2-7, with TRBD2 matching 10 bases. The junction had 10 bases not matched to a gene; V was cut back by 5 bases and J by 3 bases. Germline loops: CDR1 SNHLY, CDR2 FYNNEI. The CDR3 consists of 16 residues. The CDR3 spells CASSLIRTSGLYEQYF. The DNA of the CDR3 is TGTGCCAGCAGTTTGATTCGGACTAGCGGACTCTACGAGCAGTACTTC.

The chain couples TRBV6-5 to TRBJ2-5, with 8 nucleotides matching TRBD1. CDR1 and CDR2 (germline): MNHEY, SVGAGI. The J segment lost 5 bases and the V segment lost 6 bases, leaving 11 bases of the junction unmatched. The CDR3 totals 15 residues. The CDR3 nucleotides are TGTGCCAGCAGCCTCAGACAGGGGAAATGGGAGACCCAGTACTTC. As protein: CASSLRQGKWETQYF.

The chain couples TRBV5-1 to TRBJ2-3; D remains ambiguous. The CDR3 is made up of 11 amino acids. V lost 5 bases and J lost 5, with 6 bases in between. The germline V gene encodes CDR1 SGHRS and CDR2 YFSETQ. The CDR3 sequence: CASSEGDTQYF. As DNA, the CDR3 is TGCGCCAGCAGTGAAGGAGATACGCAGTATTTT. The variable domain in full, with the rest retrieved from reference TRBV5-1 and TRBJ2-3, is KAGVTQTPRYLIKTRGQQVTLSCSPISGHRSVSWYQQTPGQGLQFLFEYFSETQRNKGNFPGRFSGRQFSNSRSEMNVSTLELGDSALYLCASSEGDTQYFGPGTRLTVL.

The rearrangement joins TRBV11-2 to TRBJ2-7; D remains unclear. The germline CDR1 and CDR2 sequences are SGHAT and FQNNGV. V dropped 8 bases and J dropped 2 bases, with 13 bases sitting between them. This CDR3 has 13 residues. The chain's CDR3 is CASGPLGTYEQYF. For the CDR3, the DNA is TGTGCCAGCGGACCCCTTGGGACCTACGAGCAGTACTTC.

Written as DNA, the CDR3 is TGTGCCAGCAGCAACAGGGGGCTTAGCAATCAGCCCCAGCATTTT. The encoded protein is CASSNRGLSNQPQHF. The chain combines TRBV2 with TRBJ1-5; 9 bases map to TRBD1. The CDR3 runs to 15 residues. In germline, CDR1 is SNHLY, CDR2 FYNNEI. V lost 6 bases and J lost 0; bases outside the gene matches: 3.

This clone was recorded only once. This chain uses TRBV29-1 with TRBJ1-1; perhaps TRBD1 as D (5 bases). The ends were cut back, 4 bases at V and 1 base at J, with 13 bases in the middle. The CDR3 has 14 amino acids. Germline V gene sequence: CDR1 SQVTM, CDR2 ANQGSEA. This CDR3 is CSVVALGGNTEAFF. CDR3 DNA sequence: TGCAGCGTTGTTGCCCTGGGGGGGAACACTGAAGCTTTCTTT.

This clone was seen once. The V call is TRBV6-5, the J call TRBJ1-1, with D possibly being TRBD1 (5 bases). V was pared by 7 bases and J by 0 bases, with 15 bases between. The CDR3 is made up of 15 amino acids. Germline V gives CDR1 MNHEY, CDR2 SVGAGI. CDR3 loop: CASKGWASMNTEAFF. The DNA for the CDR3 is TGTGCCAGCAAGGGGTGGGCTTCTATGAACACTGAAGCTTTCTTT.

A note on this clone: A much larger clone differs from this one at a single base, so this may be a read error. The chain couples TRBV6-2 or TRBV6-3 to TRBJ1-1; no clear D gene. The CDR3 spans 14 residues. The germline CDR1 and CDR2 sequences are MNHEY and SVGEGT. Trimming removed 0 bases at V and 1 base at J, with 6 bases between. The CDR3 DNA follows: TGTGCCAGCAGTTACTCGGGAGCGAACACTGAAGCTTTCTTT. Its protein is CASSYSGANTEAFF.

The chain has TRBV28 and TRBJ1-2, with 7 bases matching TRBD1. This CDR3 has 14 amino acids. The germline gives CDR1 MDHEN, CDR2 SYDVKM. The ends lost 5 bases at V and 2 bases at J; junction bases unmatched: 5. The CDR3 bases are TGTGCCAGCAGTCGAACAGGGGTGAACTATGGCTACACCTTC. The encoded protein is CASSRTGVNYGYTF.

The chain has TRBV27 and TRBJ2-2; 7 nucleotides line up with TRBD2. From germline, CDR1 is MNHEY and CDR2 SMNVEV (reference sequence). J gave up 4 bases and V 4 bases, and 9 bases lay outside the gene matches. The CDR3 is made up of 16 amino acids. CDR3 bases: TGTGCCAGCAGTTCTCGAGCGGGACGGAGCACCGGGGAGCTGTTTTTT. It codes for CASSSRAGRSTGELFF.

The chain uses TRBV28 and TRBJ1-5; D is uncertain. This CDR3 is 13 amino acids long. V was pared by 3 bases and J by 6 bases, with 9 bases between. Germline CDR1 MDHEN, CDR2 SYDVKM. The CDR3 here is CASSFEEGQPQHF. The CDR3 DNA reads TGTGCCAGCAGTTTCGAGGAAGGTCAGCCCCAGCATTTT.